The rows below give T cell receptor beta chains drawn from one sample of a study of shared clonotypes between healthy human individuals. Here immunoSEQ multiplex PCR was the method, and the copy in TCRdb shows in-frame clones only, minus some. The sample holds more than 450,000 clones, 70% to 80% seen once. The specimen was PBMCs. The receptors originated from a woman aged 40 to 50 in good health. Some clones in this sample may be carry-over from other donors' samples. Both conserved end residues are trimmed from each CDR3.

CDR3aa,j_gene,v_gene
ASSLRGGTSTDTQY,TRBJ2-3,TRBV7-8
ASSEGLAEPNEQF,TRBJ2-1,TRBV6-4
ASSIGGSRTDTQY,TRBJ2-3,TRBV19
ASRPGQGYEQY,TRBJ2-7,TRBV28
ASSIDLLGQGNTGELF,TRBJ2-2,TRBV19
ASSLDSTPGPQY,TRBJ2-5,TRBV7-7
ASSVTSGSYNEQF,TRBJ2-1,TRBV7-2
AWRLITGGAYGYT,TRBJ1-2,TRBV30
ASRVAGDNEQF,TRBJ2-1,TRBV6-1
SVEVTGNEQY,TRBJ2-7,TRBV29-1
ASSNRDRGSTGELF,TRBJ2-2,TRBV6-6
ASSLDRGQTEAF,TRBJ1-1,TRBV19
ASSPLGVQETQY,TRBJ2-5,TRBV18
ASSKGQDNSYEQY,TRBJ2-7,TRBV19
ASSFWDYGYT,TRBJ1-2,TRBV28
ASSLIPGRDYGYT,TRBJ1-2,TRBV5-1
ASSLSRQGEQF,TRBJ2-1,TRBV27
ASLPGQISYEQY,TRBJ2-7,TRBV28
ASSLRGTQETQY,TRBJ2-5,TRBV27
AWSGLAGNNEQF,TRBJ2-1,TRBV30
AWSVRGRLNTEAF,TRBJ1-1,TRBV30
ASNEGIVSDTQY,TRBJ2-3,TRBV9
ASSLNGLNTEAF,TRBJ1-1,TRBV27
ASSPLTAGKYTEAF,TRBJ1-1,TRBV7-3
AYPGQGDLDEQY,NA,TRBV14
ASSREADKLSYGYT,TRBJ1-2,TRBV6-4
ASSLLLAVNTEAF,TRBJ1-1,TRBV7-3
ASSSALARNTGELF,TRBJ2-2,TRBV7-2
SVVEQVNTGAF,TRBJ1-1,TRBV29-1
ASSQDLSRRSNQPQH,TRBJ1-5,TRBV4-3
SASSLMNTEAF,TRBJ1-1,TRBV29-1
ASSLDNSGNTIY,TRBJ1-3,TRBV5-1
ASTTTSGRNNEQF,TRBJ2-1,TRBV28
ATTGTSIYNEQF,TRBJ2-1,TRBV28
ASSRRLAGGPHEQY,TRBJ2-7,TRBV7-8
AWSVAMGTDTQY,TRBJ2-3,TRBV30
ASSPPLAASYEQY,TRBJ2-7,TRBV18
ASSYREGPTNTIY,TRBJ1-3,TRBV7-9
ASSLEGVSYGYT,TRBJ1-2,TRBV5-4
ASGGVYSNQPQH,TRBJ1-5,TRBV28
ASSYSQLAPGYEQY,TRBJ2-7,TRBV6-5
AQNVGGGTGELF,TRBJ2-2,TRBV30
AISEGYEQY,TRBJ2-7,TRBV10-3
AIKAGGDQETQY,TRBJ2-5,TRBV10-3
ASSLATSGRGGETQY,TRBJ2-5,TRBV13
ASSLGTLYNTGELF,TRBJ2-2,TRBV5-1
ASSLDEFGELF,TRBJ2-2,TRBV7-9
ASLEGGSTDTQY,TRBJ2-3,TRBV28
ASSGQGRDEQF,TRBJ2-1,TRBV10-2
ASSTRPSSYYEQY,TRBJ2-7,TRBV21-1
ASSQGTWPGDSETQY,TRBJ2-5,TRBV18
ASSPKQNTGELF,TRBJ2-2,TRBV18
ASSLIGRFQETQY,TRBJ2-5,TRBV7-3
ASIGGRGEDGYT,TRBJ1-2,TRBV19
ASSLDSGGAF,TRBJ1-1,TRBV5-1
ASSEPNRLREYGYT,TRBJ1-2,TRBV5-4
ASRLQGEGTEAF,TRBJ1-1,TRBV6-6